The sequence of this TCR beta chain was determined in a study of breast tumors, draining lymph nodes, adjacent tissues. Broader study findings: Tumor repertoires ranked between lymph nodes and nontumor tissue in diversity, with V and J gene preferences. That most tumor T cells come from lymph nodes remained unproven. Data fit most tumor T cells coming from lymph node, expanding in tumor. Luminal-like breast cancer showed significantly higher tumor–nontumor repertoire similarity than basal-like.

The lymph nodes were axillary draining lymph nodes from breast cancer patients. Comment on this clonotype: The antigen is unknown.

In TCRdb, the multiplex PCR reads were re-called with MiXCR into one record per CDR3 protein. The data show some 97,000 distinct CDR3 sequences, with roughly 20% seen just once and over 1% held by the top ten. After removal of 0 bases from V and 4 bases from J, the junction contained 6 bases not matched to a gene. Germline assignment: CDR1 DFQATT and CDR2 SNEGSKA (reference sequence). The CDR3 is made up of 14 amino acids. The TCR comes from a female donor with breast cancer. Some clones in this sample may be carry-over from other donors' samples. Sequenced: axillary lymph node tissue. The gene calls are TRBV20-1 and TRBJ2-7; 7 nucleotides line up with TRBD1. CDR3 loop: CSARDAGRGYEQYF. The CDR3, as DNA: TGCAGTGCTAGAGATGCCGGCAGGGGGTACGAGCAGTACTTC.